The present T cell receptor beta chain was sequenced within a study of post-analysis software for immune sequencing data. The overall study: Relapsing-remitting, secondary progressive and progressive-relapsing forms of multiple sclerosis all featured among disease courses. Study findings and constraints: When patients were compared with controls, 4 or 5 TRBV segments were more frequent, TRBV5-6, TRBV5-1 and TRBV20-1 among them. Significantly lower normalized Chao1 diversity was seen in multiple sclerosis patients than in controls.

The length of the CDR3 is 13 residues. V gave up 7 bases and J gave up 3 bases, with 11 bases separating them. Germline loops: CDR1 WNHNN, CDR2 SYGVQD (reference sequence). Built from TCR beta cDNA, the libraries had unique molecular identifiers in them. Yield was approximately 500,000 cDNA molecules from around 0.96 to 9.9 million T cells. TCRdb reprocessed the PCR reads via MiXCR and lists one record per CDR3 protein. The sample lists about 680,000 distinct CDR3 sequences, 59% occurring once. This clonotype was recorded a few times. Its cognate antigen is unknown. Sequencing used blood. The rearrangement uses TRBV10-1 and TRBJ2-3; tentative D call: TRBD1 (6 bases). The sequence was obtained from a girl aged 2-10 years with multiple sclerosis. This chain's CDR3 is CASKAQGTDTQYF. CDR3 DNA: TGCGCCAGCAAGGCACAGGGAACAGATACGCAGTATTTT.